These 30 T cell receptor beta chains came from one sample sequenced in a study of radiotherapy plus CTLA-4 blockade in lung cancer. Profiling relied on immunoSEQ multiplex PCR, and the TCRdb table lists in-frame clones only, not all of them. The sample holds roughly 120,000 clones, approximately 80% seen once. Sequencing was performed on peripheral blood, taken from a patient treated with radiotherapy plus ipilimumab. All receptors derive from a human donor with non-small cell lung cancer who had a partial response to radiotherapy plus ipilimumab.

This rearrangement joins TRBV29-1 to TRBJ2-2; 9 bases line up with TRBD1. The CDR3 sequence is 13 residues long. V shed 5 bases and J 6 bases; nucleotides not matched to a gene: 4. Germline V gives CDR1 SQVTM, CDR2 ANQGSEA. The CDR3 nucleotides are TGCAGCGTTTCTGGGACAGGGTCCGGGGAGCTGTTTTTT. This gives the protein CSVSGTGSGELFF.

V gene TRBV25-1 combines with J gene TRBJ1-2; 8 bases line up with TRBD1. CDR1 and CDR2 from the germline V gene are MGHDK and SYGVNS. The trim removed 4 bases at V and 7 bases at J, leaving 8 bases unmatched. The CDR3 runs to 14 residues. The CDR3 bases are TGTGCCAGCAGTGGGCTACAGGGGGGTAGTGGCTACACCTTC. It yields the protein CASSGLQGGSGYTF.

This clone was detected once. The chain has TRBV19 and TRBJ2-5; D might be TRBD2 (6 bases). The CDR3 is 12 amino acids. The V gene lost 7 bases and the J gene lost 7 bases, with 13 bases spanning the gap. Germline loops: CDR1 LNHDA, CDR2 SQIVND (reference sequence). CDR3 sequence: CASTPGSGTQYF. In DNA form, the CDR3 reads TGTGCCAGTACCCCGGGTAGCGGGACCCAGTACTTC.

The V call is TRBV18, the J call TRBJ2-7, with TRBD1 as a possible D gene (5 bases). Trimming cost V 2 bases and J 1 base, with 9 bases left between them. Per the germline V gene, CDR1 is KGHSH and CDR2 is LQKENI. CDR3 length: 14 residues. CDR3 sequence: CASSPSTESYEQYV. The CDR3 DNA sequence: TGTGCCAGCTCACCATCGACAGAGTCCTACGAGCAGTACGTC.

The CDR3 sequence is CASSGSGIKSAEAFF. In DNA, the CDR3 is TGTGCCAGCAGTGGGTCGGGGATTAAAAGCGCTGAAGCTTTCTTT. The genes are TRBV2 and TRBJ1-1; D not resolved. Germline CDR1 is SNHLY and CDR2 is FYNNEI. The CDR3 sequence is 15 residues long. Trimming left V 4 bases short and J 6 bases short, with 18 bases between. The complete variable domain, with remaining parts taken from reference TRBV2 and TRBJ1-1, reads EPEVTQTPSHQVTQMGQEVILRCVPISNHLYFYWYRQILGQKVEFLVSFYNNEISEKSEIFDDQFSVERPDGSNFTLKIRSTKLEDSAMYFCASSGSGIKSAEAFFGQGTRLTVV.

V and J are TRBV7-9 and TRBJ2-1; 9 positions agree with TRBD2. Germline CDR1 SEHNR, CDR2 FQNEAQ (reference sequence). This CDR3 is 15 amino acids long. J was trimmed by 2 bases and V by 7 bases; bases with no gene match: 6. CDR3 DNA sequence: TGTGCCAGCATCGATAGCGGGAGTGCCTACAATGAGCAGTTCTTC. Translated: CASIDSGSAYNEQFF.

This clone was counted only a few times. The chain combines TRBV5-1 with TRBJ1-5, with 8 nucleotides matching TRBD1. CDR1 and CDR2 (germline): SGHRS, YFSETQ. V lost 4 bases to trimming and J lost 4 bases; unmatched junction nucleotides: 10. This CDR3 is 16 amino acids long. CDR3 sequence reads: CASSPAGTGVNQPQHF. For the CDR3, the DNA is TGCGCCAGCAGCCCCGCCGGGACAGGAGTTAATCAGCCCCAGCATTTT.

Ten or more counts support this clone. In DNA form, the CDR3 reads TGTGCCAGCAGCCAAGGGGGTAGCGGGACCTACGAGCAGTACTTC. It translates to CASSQGGSGTYEQYF. This chain connects TRBV14 to TRBJ2-7; 8 bases are shared with TRBD2. The CDR3 length is 15 residues. The V segment lost 1 base and the J segment 2 bases; nucleotides outside the gene matches: 4. Germline assignment: CDR1 SGHDN and CDR2 FVKESK.

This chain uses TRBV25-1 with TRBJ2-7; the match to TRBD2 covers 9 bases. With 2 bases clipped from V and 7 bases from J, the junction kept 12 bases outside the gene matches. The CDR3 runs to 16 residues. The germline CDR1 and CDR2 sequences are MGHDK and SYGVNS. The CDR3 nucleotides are TGTGCCAGCAGTGAAGGTGTGATAGCGGGAGTGGAGGAGCAGTACTTC. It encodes CASSEGVIAGVEEQYF.

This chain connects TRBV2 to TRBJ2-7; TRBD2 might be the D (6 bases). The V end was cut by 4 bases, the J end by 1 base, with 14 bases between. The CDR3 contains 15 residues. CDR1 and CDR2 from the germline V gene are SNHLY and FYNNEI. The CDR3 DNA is TGTGCCAGCAGTGGGGTGGCGGGACCATCCTACGAGCAGTACTTC. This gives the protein CASSGVAGPSYEQYF.

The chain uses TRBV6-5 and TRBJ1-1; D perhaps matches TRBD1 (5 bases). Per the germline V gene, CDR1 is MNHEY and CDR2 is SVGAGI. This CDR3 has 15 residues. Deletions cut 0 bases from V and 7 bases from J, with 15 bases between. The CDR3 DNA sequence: TGTGCCAGCAGTTACTCGACTCGGGGGAGGATTGAAGCTTTCTTT. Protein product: CASSYSTRGRIEAFF.

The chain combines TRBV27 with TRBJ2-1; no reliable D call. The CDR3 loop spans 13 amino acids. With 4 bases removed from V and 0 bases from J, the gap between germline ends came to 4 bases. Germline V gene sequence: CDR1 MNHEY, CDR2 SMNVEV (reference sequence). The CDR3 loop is CASSSNSYNEQFF. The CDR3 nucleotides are TGTGCCAGCAGTTCCAACTCCTACAATGAGCAGTTCTTC.

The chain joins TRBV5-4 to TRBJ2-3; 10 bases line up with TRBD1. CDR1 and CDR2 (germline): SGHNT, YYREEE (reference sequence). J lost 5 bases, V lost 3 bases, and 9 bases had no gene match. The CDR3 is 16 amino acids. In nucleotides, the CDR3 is TGTGCCAGCAGCTCACTGGACAGGGGGGAGGGAGATACGCAGTATTTT. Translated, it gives CASSSLDRGEGDTQYF.

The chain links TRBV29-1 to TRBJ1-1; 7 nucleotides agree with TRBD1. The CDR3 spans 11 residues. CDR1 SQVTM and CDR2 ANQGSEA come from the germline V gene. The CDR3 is CSVNRGPEAFF. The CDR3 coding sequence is TGCAGTGTGAACAGGGGTCCTGAAGCTTTCTTT.

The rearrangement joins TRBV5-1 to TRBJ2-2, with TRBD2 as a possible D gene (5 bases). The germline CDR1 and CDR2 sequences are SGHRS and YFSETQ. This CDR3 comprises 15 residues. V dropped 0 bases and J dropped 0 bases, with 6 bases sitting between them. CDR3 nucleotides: TGCGCCAGCAGCTTGGGTAGCGCGAACACCGGGGAGCTGTTTTTT. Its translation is CASSLGSANTGELFF.

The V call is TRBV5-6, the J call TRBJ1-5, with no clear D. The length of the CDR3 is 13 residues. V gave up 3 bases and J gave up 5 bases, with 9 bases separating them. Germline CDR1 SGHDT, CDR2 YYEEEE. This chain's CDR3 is CASSSAGDQPQHF. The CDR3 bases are TGTGCCAGCAGCTCCGCCGGGGATCAGCCCCAGCATTTT.

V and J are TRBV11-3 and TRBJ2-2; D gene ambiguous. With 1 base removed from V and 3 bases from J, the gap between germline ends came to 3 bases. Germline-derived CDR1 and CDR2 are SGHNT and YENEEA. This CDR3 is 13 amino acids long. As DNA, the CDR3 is TGTGCCAGCAGCTTAGCCGACACCGGGGAGCTGTTTTTT. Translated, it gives CASSLADTGELFF.

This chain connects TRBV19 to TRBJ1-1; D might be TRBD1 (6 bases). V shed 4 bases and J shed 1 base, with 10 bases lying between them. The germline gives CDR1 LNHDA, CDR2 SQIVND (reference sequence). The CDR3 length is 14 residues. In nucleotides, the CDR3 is TGTGCCAGTAGTACTCCACAGGGGAACACTGAAGCTTTCTTT. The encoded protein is CASSTPQGNTEAFF. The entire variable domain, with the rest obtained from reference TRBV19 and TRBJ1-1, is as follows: DGGITQSPKYLFRKEGQNVTLSCEQNLNHDAMYWYRQDPGQGLRLIYYSQIVNDFQKGDIAEGYSVSREKKESFPLTVTSAQKNPTAFYLCASSTPQGNTEAFFGQGTRLTVV.

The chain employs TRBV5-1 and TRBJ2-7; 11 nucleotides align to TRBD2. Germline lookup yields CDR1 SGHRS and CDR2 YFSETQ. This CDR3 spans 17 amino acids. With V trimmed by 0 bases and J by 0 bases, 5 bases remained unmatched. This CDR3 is CASSLDVAGGSSYEQYF. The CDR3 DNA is TGCGCCAGCAGCTTGGATGTAGCGGGAGGGAGCTCCTACGAGCAGTACTTC.

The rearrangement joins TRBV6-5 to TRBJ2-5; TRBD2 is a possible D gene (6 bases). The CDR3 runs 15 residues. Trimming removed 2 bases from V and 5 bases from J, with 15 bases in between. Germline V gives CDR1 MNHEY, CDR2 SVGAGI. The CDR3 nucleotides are TGTGCCAGCAGTTACGCGGGACCCGGCGGGGAGACCCAGTACTTC. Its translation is CASSYAGPGGETQYF.

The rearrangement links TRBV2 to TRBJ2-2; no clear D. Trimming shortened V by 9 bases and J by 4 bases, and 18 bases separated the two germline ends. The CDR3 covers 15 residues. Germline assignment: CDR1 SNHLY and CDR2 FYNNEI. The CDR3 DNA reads TGTGCCAGTCAGCAAGGAACAGTTCCCACCGGGGAGCTGTTTTTT. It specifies CASQQGTVPTGELFF.

The chain's CDR3 is CASSLTGARVLAAFF. CDR3 nucleotide sequence: TGTGCCAGCAGCCTGACAGGGGCGCGGGTCCTCGCGGCTTTCTTT. The chain combines TRBV28 with TRBJ1-1; 8 bases are a match to TRBD1. V shed 6 bases, J shed 11 bases, and the junction held 17 bases outside the gene matches. CDR1 and CDR2 (germline): MDHEN, SYDVKM. The CDR3 length is 15 residues.

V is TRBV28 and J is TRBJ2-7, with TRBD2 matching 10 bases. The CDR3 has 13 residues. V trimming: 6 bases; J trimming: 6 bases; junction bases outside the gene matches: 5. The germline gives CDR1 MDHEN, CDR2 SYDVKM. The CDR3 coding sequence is TGTGCCAGCAGCTCTAGCGGGAGCGGCGAGCAGTACGTC. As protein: CASSSSGSGEQYV.

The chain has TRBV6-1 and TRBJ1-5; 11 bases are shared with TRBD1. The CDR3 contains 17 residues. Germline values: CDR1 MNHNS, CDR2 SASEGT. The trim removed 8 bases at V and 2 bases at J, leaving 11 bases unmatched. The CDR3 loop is CASRGTGGKIGNQPQHF. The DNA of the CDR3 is TGTGCCAGCCGTGGGACAGGGGGTAAAATTGGCAATCAGCCCCAGCATTTT.

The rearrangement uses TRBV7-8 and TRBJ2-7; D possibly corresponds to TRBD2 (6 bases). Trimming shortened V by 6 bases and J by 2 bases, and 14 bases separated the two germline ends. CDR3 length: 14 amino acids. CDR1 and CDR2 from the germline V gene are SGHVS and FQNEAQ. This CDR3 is CASSSGGVPYEQYV. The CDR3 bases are TGTGCCAGCAGTAGCGGAGGCGTTCCCTACGAGCAGTACGTC.

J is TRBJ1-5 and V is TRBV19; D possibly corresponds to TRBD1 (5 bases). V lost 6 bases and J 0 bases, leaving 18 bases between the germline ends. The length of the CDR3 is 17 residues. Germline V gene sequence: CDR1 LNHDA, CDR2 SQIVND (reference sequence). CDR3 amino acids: CASRSPGKGYSNQPQHF. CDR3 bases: TGTGCCAGTAGGAGCCCAGGGAAGGGGTATAGCAATCAGCCCCAGCATTTT.

The CDR3 coding sequence is TGTGCCAGCAGTTACCCGCCTCACGGCGAGCAGTACTTC. Translating gives CASSYPPHGEQYF. The V call is TRBV6-5, the J call TRBJ2-7; no definite D call. This CDR3 spans 13 amino acids. Germline V gene lookup returns CDR1 MNHEY and CDR2 SVGAGI. V lost 2 bases and J lost 6, with 11 bases in between.

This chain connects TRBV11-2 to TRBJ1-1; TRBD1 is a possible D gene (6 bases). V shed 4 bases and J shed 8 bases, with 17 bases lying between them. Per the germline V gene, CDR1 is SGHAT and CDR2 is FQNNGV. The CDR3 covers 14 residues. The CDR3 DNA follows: TGTGCCAGCAGCTCCCTACGGCGCAGGGGAGAAGCTTTCTTT. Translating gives CASSSLRRRGEAFF. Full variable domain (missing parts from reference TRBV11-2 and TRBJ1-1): EAGVAQSPRYKIIEKRQSVAFWCNPISGHATLYWYQQILGQGPKLLIQFQNNGVVDDSQLPKDRFSAERLKGVDSTLKIQPAKLEDSAVYLCASSSLRRRGEAFFGQGTRLTVV.

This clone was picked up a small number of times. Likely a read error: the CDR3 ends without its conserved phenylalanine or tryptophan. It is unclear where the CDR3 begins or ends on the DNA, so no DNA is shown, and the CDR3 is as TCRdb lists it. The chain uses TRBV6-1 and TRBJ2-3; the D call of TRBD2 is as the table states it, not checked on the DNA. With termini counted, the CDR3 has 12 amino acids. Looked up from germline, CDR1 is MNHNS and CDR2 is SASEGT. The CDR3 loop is CASSLAGGPVST.

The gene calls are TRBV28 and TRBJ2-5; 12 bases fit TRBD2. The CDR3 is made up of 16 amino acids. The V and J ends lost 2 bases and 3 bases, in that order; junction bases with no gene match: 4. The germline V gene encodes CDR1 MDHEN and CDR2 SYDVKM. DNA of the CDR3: TGTGCCAGCAGTTTACCGGGACTAGCGGGTAAAGAGACCCAGTACTTC. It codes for CASSLPGLAGKETQYF.